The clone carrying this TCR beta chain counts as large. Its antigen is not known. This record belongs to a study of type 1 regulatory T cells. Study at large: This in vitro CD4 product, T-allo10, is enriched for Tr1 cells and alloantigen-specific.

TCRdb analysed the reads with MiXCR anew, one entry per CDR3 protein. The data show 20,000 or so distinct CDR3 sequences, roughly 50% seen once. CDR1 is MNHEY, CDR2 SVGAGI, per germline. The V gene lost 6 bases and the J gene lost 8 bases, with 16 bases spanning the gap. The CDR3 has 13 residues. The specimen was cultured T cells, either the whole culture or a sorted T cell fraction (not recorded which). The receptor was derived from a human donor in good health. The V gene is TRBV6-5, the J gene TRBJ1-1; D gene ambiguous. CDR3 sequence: CASSPSSPLEAFF. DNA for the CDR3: TGTGCCAGCAGCCCTTCAAGCCCGTTAGAAGCTTTCTTT.